This T cell receptor beta chain stems from a study of T cell repertoires in cytomegalovirus infection. The V gene's germline CDR1 is SGHTA and CDR2 FQGTGA. CDR3 length: 14 amino acids. V was trimmed by 5 bases and J by 5 bases, leaving 13 bases between them. Study results and caveats: Ex vivo responses were dominated by HLA-C-restricted CMV-specific TCR beta clonotypes.

In its sample, this clonotype was seen many times. Its antigen remains unidentified. TCRdb independently ran MiXCR on the reads; one entry per CDR3 protein. Found here are under 90,000 distinct CDR3 sequences, about half of them singletons; the top ten hold 80% to 95%. Sequenced here: CD8+ T cells from cultured PBMCs, sampled from culture after CMV antigen stimulation. The chain carries TRBV7-3 and TRBJ2-1; perhaps TRBD1 as D (5 bases). This TCR was sampled from a human donor in good health (CMV status not recorded). Some clones in this sample may be carry-over from other donors' samples. This CDR3 reads CASSPGRGNNEQFF. The CDR3 coding sequence is TGTGCCAGCAGCCCCGGAAGGGGCAACAATGAGCAGTTCTTC.